This TCR beta chain was sequenced in a study of CD8+CD57+ T cells in acquired aplastic anemia. Flow cytometry had shown expanded CD8+CD57+ cells in the patients chosen for sequencing. Genomic DNA was employed as the template in profiling TCR beta VDJ and CDR3. TCRdb reanalysed the reads using MiXCR and keeps one entry per CDR3 protein. The sample comprises 450,000 to 600,000 distinct CDR3 sequences, approximately 33% of which are singletons, and approximately 0.82% rests with the top ten. This clonotype was recorded at least ten times. This CDR3 region has 14 residues. Trimming pared 0 bases from V and 4 bases from J, leaving 10 bases between. Germline V gene data show CDR1 as WNHNN and CDR2 as SYGVQD (reference sequence).

This receptor was taken from a human donor with aplastic anemia. The J gene is TRBJ2-7, the V gene TRBV10-1, with D unresolved. The sequencing sample was made of sorted CD4+, CD8+, or CD8+CD57+ T cells (not recorded which) from PBMCs. This chain's CDR3 is CASSESTPEYEQYF. CDR3 nucleotides: TGCGCCAGCAGTGAGTCGACTCCTGAGTACGAGCAGTACTTC.